The 19 T cell receptor beta chains given below trace back to one sample, sequenced in a study of blood T cell repertoires in COVID-19. Measured with immunoSEQ multiplex PCR; TCRdb has only the in-frame clones, and not every one. The sample includes about 200,000 clones, around 85% seen only once; the top ten take 3.5% to 4%. Input material: PBMCs or T cells enriched from blood (not recorded which). All receptors derive from a woman aged 40-49 years with acute COVID-19.

This rearrangement joins TRBV5-6 to TRBJ2-1, with D tentatively TRBD2 (6 bases). The germline V gene has CDR1 SGHDT and CDR2 YYEEEE. This CDR3 has 14 amino acids. Between the trimmed V and J ends, which lost 5 bases and 4 bases, there was a span of 13 bases. The CDR3 spells CASSAGPAYNEQFF. The CDR3 region has the DNA TGTGCCAGCAGTGCGGGACCAGCGTACAATGAGCAGTTCTTC.

J is TRBJ2-1 and V is TRBV9; 7 bases are a match to TRBD2. This CDR3 is built from 14 residues. CDR1 is SGDLS and CDR2 is YYNGEE in the germline V gene. The junction had 5 bases not matched to a gene; V was cut back by 3 bases and J by 5 bases. The CDR3 nucleotides read TGTGCCAGCAGCGCCTGGACTAGTCACAATGAGCAGTTCTTC. Its protein product is CASSAWTSHNEQFF.

The chain couples TRBV28 to TRBJ2-7; D possibly corresponds to TRBD2 (5 bases). Trimming pared 6 bases from V and 4 bases from J, leaving 16 bases between. There are 14 residues in the CDR3. Germline V CDR1 and CDR2: MDHEN, SYDVKM. The CDR3 is CASSPRDYLYEQYF. CDR3 DNA sequence: TGTGCCAGCAGCCCCCGTGACTACCTATACGAGCAGTACTTC. The full variable domain, in which reference TRBV28 and TRBJ2-7 provide the parts outside the CDR3, is DVKVTQSSRYLVKRTGEKVFLECVQDMDHENMFWYRQDPGLGLRLIYFSYDVKMKEKGDIPEGYSVSREKKERFSLILESASTNQTSMYLCASSPRDYLYEQYFGPGTRLTVT.

This clone turned up a few times. V and J are TRBV5-1 and TRBJ1-6, with D possibly TRBD1 on 6 matching bases. In germline, CDR1 is SGHRS, CDR2 YFSETQ. Between the trimmed V and J ends, which lost 4 bases and 0 bases, there was a span of 29 bases. The CDR3 totals 22 residues. CDR3 amino acids: CASSPLSPRWTALSSYNSPLHF. The CDR3 region has the DNA TGCGCCAGCAGCCCGTTGTCACCCCGGTGGACAGCGCTCTCCTCCTATAATTCACCCCTCCACTTT.

The V and J genes are TRBV11-3 and TRBJ2-2; 12 positions agree with TRBD2. Trimming removed 5 bases from V and 3 bases from J; junction bases left unmatched: 10. This CDR3 comprises 18 residues. Germline CDR1 SGHNT, CDR2 YENEEA. The CDR3: CASSPRLAGATDTGELFF. Here the CDR3 DNA reads TGTGCCAGCAGCCCCAGACTAGCGGGAGCTACGGACACCGGGGAGCTGTTTTTT.

The chain carries TRBV7-6 and TRBJ2-7, with D perhaps matching TRBD1 (5 bases). Trimming cost V 6 bases and J 5 bases, with 17 bases left between them. From germline, CDR1 is SGHVS and CDR2 FNYEAQ. The CDR3 runs to 14 residues. The CDR3 spells CASSQSPDNHEQYF. CDR3 nucleotides: TGTGCCAGCAGTCAAAGCCCGGACAACCACGAGCAGTACTTC.

The chain is built from TRBV4-3 and TRBJ2-7, with 9 bases fitting TRBD1. Per the germline V gene, CDR1 is LGHNA and CDR2 is YSLEER. V shed 1 base, J shed 2 bases, and the junction held 9 bases outside the gene matches. This CDR3 has 17 residues. In DNA, the CDR3 is TGCGCCAGCAGCCAAGGCCCCCCGGGACAGGGTACCTACGAGCAGTACTTC. As protein: CASSQGPPGQGTYEQYF.

This chain links TRBV28 with TRBJ1-2, with TRBD1 matching 9 bases. This CDR3 has 16 amino acids. J lost 4 bases, V lost 6 bases, and 12 bases had no gene match. Germline loops: CDR1 MDHEN, CDR2 SYDVKM. For the CDR3, the DNA is TGTGCCAGCAGCCCGGATAGGACAGGGGCTTCCTATGGCTACACCTTC. It translates to CASSPDRTGASYGYTF.

This chain links TRBV19 with TRBJ1-1; the match to TRBD1 covers 9 bases. This CDR3 contains 14 residues. CDR1 and CDR2 from the germline V gene are LNHDA and SQIVND (reference sequence). V shed 6 bases and J 2 bases; nucleotides not matched to a gene: 4. The CDR3 nucleotides read TGTGCCAGTAGGGACAGGGGAGGCAACACTGAAGCTTTCTTT. Translating it yields CASRDRGGNTEAFF.

V is TRBV7-2 and J is TRBJ2-2; 10 nucleotides agree with TRBD2. This CDR3 contains 18 residues. Germline V lookup: CDR1 SGHTA, CDR2 FQGNSA. V was clipped by 1 base and J by 5 bases; unmatched bases: 10. CDR3 in amino acids: CASSLVPSGSIRTGELFF. CDR3 DNA: TGTGCCAGCAGCTTAGTTCCTAGCGGGAGCATCCGGACCGGGGAGCTGTTTTTT.

The chain employs TRBV2 and TRBJ1-4; 8 bases are a match to TRBD1. This CDR3 comprises 15 residues. V lost 5 bases and J lost 7; bases outside the gene matches: 9. Germline CDR1 reads SNHLY; CDR2 reads FYNNEI. The CDR3 region has the DNA TGTGCCAGCAGTCCGAATCAGGGGGCCAGTGAAAAACTGTTTTTT. It yields the protein CASSPNQGASEKLFF. Full variable domain (rest looked up from reference TRBV2 and TRBJ1-4): EPEVTQTPSHQVTQMGQEVILRCVPISNHLYFYWYRQILGQKVEFLVSFYNNEISEKSEIFDDQFSVERPDGSNFTLKIRSTKLEDSAMYFCASSPNQGASEKLFFGSGTQLSVL.

V gene TRBV18 combines with J gene TRBJ2-1; 9 bases agree with TRBD2. This CDR3 contains 18 residues. Germline trimming cut 3 bases from V and 0 bases from J; bases unmatched to any gene: 9. Germline V CDR1 and CDR2: KGHSH, LQKENI. CDR3 bases: TGTGCCAGCTCACCGAGTGGACTAGCGTCTAGCTCCTACAATGAGCAGTTCTTC. It encodes CASSPSGLASSSYNEQFF.

The gene calls are TRBV7-8 and TRBJ1-1; 12 bases fit TRBD1. After removal of 4 bases from V and 3 bases from J, the junction contained 12 bases not matched to a gene. Germline V lookup: CDR1 SGHVS, CDR2 FQNEAQ. The CDR3 spans 18 residues. CDR3 amino acids: CASSSKFGTGGFDTEAFF. CDR3 sequence (DNA): TGTGCCAGCAGCTCTAAATTCGGGACAGGGGGCTTTGACACTGAAGCTTTCTTT. The full variable domain, in which reference TRBV7-8 and TRBJ1-1 provide the parts outside the CDR3, is GAGVSQSPRYKVAKRGQDVALRCDPISGHVSLFWYQQALGQGPEFLTYFQNEAQLDKSGLPSDRFFAERPEGSVSTLKIQRTQQEDSAVYLCASSSKFGTGGFDTEAFFGQGTRLTVV.

This rearrangement joins TRBV18 to TRBJ2-5; 10 positions agree with TRBD2. The germline V gene encodes CDR1 KGHSH and CDR2 LQKENI. V trimming: 6 bases; J trimming: 5 bases; junction bases outside the gene matches: 15. This CDR3 region has 17 residues. This CDR3 is CASSRQPAGGPVETQYF. In DNA form, the CDR3 reads TGTGCCAGCTCCCGACAGCCAGCGGGAGGGCCTGTGGAGACCCAGTACTTC.

The V call is TRBV30, the J call TRBJ1-2, with a weak D call TRBD1 (5 bases). The CDR3 contains 12 residues. The V gene's germline CDR1 is GTSNPN and CDR2 SVGIG (reference sequence). Trimming took 1 base from V and 5 from J, leaving 8 bases between them. The chain's CDR3 is CAWSGGRYGYTF. Here the CDR3 DNA reads TGTGCCTGGAGTGGGGGCAGGTATGGCTACACCTTC.

The table lists this clone with a few counts. The chain employs TRBV19 and TRBJ2-1, with 9 positions matching TRBD2. Germline CDR1 LNHDA, CDR2 SQIVND (reference sequence). J lost 11 bases, V lost 6 bases, and 11 bases had no gene match. This CDR3 is 14 amino acids long. In DNA, the CDR3 is TGTGCCAGTAGGGGGAGCCCGCGGGAGGGGCAGCAGTTCTTC. Its translation is CASRGSPREGQQFF.

The gene calls are TRBV28 and TRBJ2-1, with TRBD2 identical over 7 bases. Germline V gene lookup returns CDR1 MDHEN and CDR2 SYDVKM. CDR3 size: 18 residues. With 2 bases clipped from V and 3 bases from J, the junction kept 13 bases outside the gene matches. The CDR3 is CASSLDGGGRERYNEQFF. The CDR3 region has the DNA TGTGCCAGCAGTTTAGATGGTGGTGGGCGGGAGCGCTACAATGAGCAGTTCTTC.

This chain joins TRBV2 and TRBJ1-1; D is uncertain. The CDR3 totals 15 residues. V was clipped by 4 bases and J by 2 bases, with 14 bases between them. Germline lookup yields CDR1 SNHLY and CDR2 FYNNEI. The CDR3 loop reads CASSVAHPSNTEAFF. CDR3 DNA: TGTGCCAGCAGTGTGGCACATCCATCTAACACTGAAGCTTTCTTT. Drawing the rest from reference TRBV2 and TRBJ1-1, the complete variable domain is EPEVTQTPSHQVTQMGQEVILRCVPISNHLYFYWYRQILGQKVEFLVSFYNNEISEKSEIFDDQFSVERPDGSNFTLKIRSTKLEDSAMYFCASSVAHPSNTEAFFGQGTRLTVV.

The chain joins TRBV5-5 to TRBJ2-7; the D gene is possibly TRBD2 (5 bases). CDR1 is SGHKS, CDR2 YYEKEE, per germline (reference sequence). The CDR3 is 14 amino acids. V lost 4 bases, J lost 7 bases, and 18 bases lay in between. In DNA, the CDR3 is TGTGCCAGCAGCCCTAATATAGTGGCGGGTGAGCAGTACTTC. It yields the protein CASSPNIVAGEQYF.